The 13 T cell receptor beta chains below were found in one sample sequenced in a study of T cells in Graves' hyperthyroidism and ophthalmopathy. What was amplified from RNA transcripts were TCR beta CDR3 regions. RT-PCR in the first round (using the HTBI primer set) targeted the TCR CDR3. TCRdb passed the multiplex PCR reads through MiXCR, listing each CDR3 protein once. The repertoire holds around 450,000 distinct CDR3 sequences, with more than 15% as singletons. Sequenced input: blood. The receptors come from a woman under 30 with Graves' hyperthyroidism.

This clonotype was seen a few times. The V and J genes are TRBV5-1 and TRBJ2-1, with unresolved D. Trimming removed 4 bases at V and 5 bases at J, with 13 bases between. Germline V lookup: CDR1 SGHRS, CDR2 YFSETQ. The CDR3 sequence is 14 residues long. CDR3 in amino acids: CASSPRTADNEQFF. The CDR3 bases are TGCGCCAGCAGCCCCCGCACAGCTGACAATGAGCAGTTCTTC.

At least ten counts were recorded for this clonotype. The genes are TRBV20-1 and TRBJ2-7; 7 nucleotides match TRBD1. This CDR3 has 13 residues. Germline CDR1 and CDR2: DFQATT and SNEGSKA (reference sequence). The J segment lost 5 bases and the V segment lost 6 bases, leaving 10 bases of the junction unmatched. CDR3 sequence (DNA): TGCAGTGCCCATGCAGGGGGTGAGGACGAGCAGTACTTC. It yields the protein CSAHAGGEDEQYF.

This clonotype was seen repeatedly, ten times or more. The chain uses TRBV7-8 and TRBJ2-7; D is ambiguous. This CDR3 comprises 14 residues. V lost 5 bases to trimming and J lost 5 bases, with 16 bases between them. Germline CDR1 and CDR2: SGHVS and FQNEAQ. In DNA, the CDR3 is TGTGCCAGCAGCGCTCGGACCGGTCTCCACGAGCAGTACTTC. Amino acid sequence: CASSARTGLHEQYF.

The chain combines TRBV6-2 or TRBV6-3 with TRBJ2-1, with TRBD1 identical over 9 bases. V dropped 5 bases and J dropped 4; count of bases not matched to a gene: 9. The CDR3 runs to 16 residues. Germline values: CDR1 MNHEY, CDR2 SVGEGT. The CDR3 loop is CASSAPGQGIYNEQFF. As DNA, the CDR3 is TGTGCCAGCAGTGCACCGGGACAGGGAATATACAATGAGCAGTTCTTC.

The table lists this clonotype with a few counts. V and J are TRBV10-3 and TRBJ2-2, with unresolved D. This CDR3 is 14 amino acids long. The germline V gene encodes CDR1 ENHRY and CDR2 SYGVKD. The V end was cut by 2 bases, the J end by 3 bases, with 7 bases between. The CDR3 protein is CAISERRHTGELFF. The CDR3 DNA follows: TGTGCCATCAGTGAGAGGAGACACACCGGGGAGCTGTTTTTT.

This clonotype was observed at least ten times. The rearrangement joins TRBV10-3 to TRBJ2-1; 12 nucleotides line up with TRBD2. The V and J ends lost 8 bases and 7 bases, in that order; junction bases with no gene match: 6. CDR1 and CDR2 (germline): ENHRY, SYGVKD. The CDR3 is 14 amino acids. CDR3: CAISGLAGRNEQFF. For the CDR3, the DNA is TGTGCCATCTCCGGACTAGCGGGGAGGAATGAGCAGTTCTTC.

This clonotype was counted many times. The chain uses TRBV20-1 and TRBJ1-5; D is undetermined. V was pared by 3 bases and J by 2 bases, with 8 bases between. Germline assignment: CDR1 DFQATT and CDR2 SNEGSKA (reference sequence). The CDR3 runs 13 residues. The CDR3 spells CSASRPGNQPQHF. CDR3 bases: TGCAGTGCTAGCCGACCCGGCAATCAGCCCCAGCATTTT.

This chain uses TRBV20-1 with TRBJ2-3, with 10 nucleotides matching TRBD2. The junction had 9 bases not matched to a gene; V was cut back by 0 bases and J by 0 bases. The CDR3 extends over 18 amino acids. From germline, CDR1 is DFQATT and CDR2 SNEGSKA (reference sequence). The CDR3 loop is CSARDNPSGGTSTDTQYF. In nucleotides, the CDR3 is TGCAGTGCTAGAGATAATCCTAGCGGGGGCACAAGCACAGATACGCAGTATTTT.

This clonotype was picked up a small number of times. This rearrangement joins TRBV19 to TRBJ2-2, with TRBD1 matching 9 bases. Per the germline V gene, CDR1 is LNHDA and CDR2 is SQIVND (reference sequence). This CDR3 region has 21 residues. Trimming cost V 7 bases and J 4 bases; bases outside gene matches: 25. The CDR3 DNA is TGTGCCAGTAAAGTGTCCCTGCTGCGTCTCGAGGGACAGGGTGGCACCGGGGAGCTGTTTTTT. Amino acid sequence: CASKVSLLRLEGQGGTGELFF.

Remarks on this clonotype: Its ends do not fully match the called genes, so a read error is possible. The chain carries TRBV24-1 and TRBJ2-1; the D gene could be TRBD1 or TRBD2 (5 bases each). The germline V gene has CDR1 KGHDR and CDR2 SFDVKD. The CDR3 runs 16 residues. The CDR3 DNA reads as TGTGACACCAGTGACCCGGGGACCAGGACAAACAATGAGCAGTTCTTC. Amino acid sequence: CDTSDPGTRTNNEQFF.

The chain uses TRBV19 and TRBJ2-7; D unresolved. The V gene lost 3 bases and the J gene lost 5 bases, with 17 bases spanning the gap. CDR3 size: 15 residues. Germline-derived CDR1 and CDR2 are LNHDA and SQIVND (reference sequence). For the CDR3, the DNA is TGTGCCAGTAGTATGGTATCGGACCGGCGCCACGAGCAGTACTTC. This encodes CASSMVSDRRHEQYF.

The chain joins TRBV5-4 to TRBJ2-3, with D hard to call. The CDR3 extends over 20 amino acids. V was trimmed by 2 bases and J by 2 bases, leaving 27 bases between them. Germline-derived CDR1 and CDR2 are SGHNT and YYREEE (reference sequence). The chain's CDR3 is CASSFGFPPGSAQYTDTQYF. The CDR3 DNA sequence: TGTGCCAGCAGCTTTGGATTTCCCCCAGGTTCCGCCCAATACACAGATACGCAGTATTTT.

In its sample, this clonotype was seen once. The CDR3 end shows no conserved phenylalanine or tryptophan, and so a read error is likely. The chain links TRBV27 to TRBJ1-1; 7 nucleotides align to TRBD1. The ends lost 2 bases at V and 2 bases at J; junction bases unmatched: 2. Germline CDR1 MNHEY, CDR2 SMNVEV (reference sequence). CDR3 length: 14 amino acids. CDR3 sequence (DNA): TGTGCCAGCAGTTTAGGGACAGTAAACACTGAAGCTTTCTAT. The encoded protein is CASSLGTVNTEAFY.